What follows are 20 T cell receptor beta chains derived from one specimen sequenced in a study of blood T cell repertoires in COVID-19. Here immunoSEQ multiplex PCR was the method, and the copy in TCRdb shows in-frame clones only, minus some. The table has roughly 250,000 clones, more than 70% seen once. The sequenced sample consisted of peripheral blood. The receptors stem from a woman aged 35 to 49 who had recovered from COVID-19.

V is TRBV5-4 and J is TRBJ2-7; no clear D gene. With 0 bases removed from V and 3 bases from J, the gap between germline ends came to 4 bases. Germline V gene sequence: CDR1 SGHNT, CDR2 YYREEE (reference sequence). CDR3 length: 12 residues. DNA for the CDR3: TGTGCCAGCAGCTTGGGTCACTACGAGCAGTACTTC. This translates into CASSLGHYEQYF.

V is TRBV7-9 and J is TRBJ2-5, with TRBD1 as a possible D gene (6 bases). With 7 bases removed from V and 10 bases from J, the gap between germline ends came to 16 bases. Germline CDR1 is SEHNR and CDR2 is FQNEAQ (reference sequence). This CDR3 contains 12 residues. The CDR3 DNA sequence: TGTGCCAGCACCGAGGGGGACAAGCACCAGTACTTC. Amino acids: CASTEGDKHQYF.

This clone came up a few times. The rearrangement links TRBV3-1 (or the pseudogene TRBV3-2) to TRBJ2-1; D gene uncertain. This CDR3 comprises 13 residues. The V and J ends lost 3 bases and 8 bases respectively, with 11 bases between them. CDR1 LGHDT and CDR2 YNNKEL come from the germline V gene (reference sequence). The CDR3 DNA sequence: TGTGCCAGCAGCCACGATCGAGAGGATGAGCAGTTCTTC. Its translation is CASSHDREDEQFF.

This chain links TRBV5-5 with TRBJ2-1; tentatively, D is TRBD1 (6 bases). V was clipped by 4 bases and J by 9 bases, with 20 bases between them. Germline loops: CDR1 SGHKS, CDR2 YYEKEE (reference sequence). This CDR3 is built from 15 residues. CDR3 nucleotide sequence: TGTGCCAGCAGCCCCCGGCCGGACAGTAGGGGTGAGCAGTTCTTC. This codes for CASSPRPDSRGEQFF.

The genes are TRBV29-1 and TRBJ1-2, with a possible D match to TRBD1 (6 bases). Trimming took 3 bases from V and 4 from J, leaving 12 bases between them. Per germline, CDR1 SQVTM and CDR2 ANQGSEA. The CDR3 loop spans 13 amino acids. The CDR3 DNA reads TGCAGCGTTGAGGCAGGGGCGGGCTATGGCTACACCTTC. Its protein is CSVEAGAGYGYTF.

The genes are TRBV5-1 and TRBJ1-6; possibly TRBD1 for D (5 bases). Trimming took off 4 bases at V and 6 bases at J, with 14 bases between the two ends. Germline loops: CDR1 SGHRS, CDR2 YFSETQ. The CDR3 totals 15 residues. The CDR3, as DNA: TGCGCCAGCAGCCCGGAGGGACGTACTAATTCACCCCTCCACTTT. It codes for CASSPEGRTNSPLHF. Filled out from reference TRBV5-1 and TRBJ1-6, the complete variable domain reads KAGVTQTPRYLIKTRGQQVTLSCSPISGHRSVSWYQQTPGQGLQFLFEYFSETQRNKGNFPGRFSGRQFSNSRSEMNVSTLELGDSALYLCASSPEGRTNSPLHFGNGTRLTVT.

The rearrangement links TRBV14 to TRBJ2-1; D is possibly TRBD2 (7 bases). Trimming shortened V by 6 bases and J by 9 bases, and 18 bases separated the two germline ends. The CDR3 extends over 14 amino acids. CDR1 and CDR2 (germline): SGHDN, FVKESK. The CDR3 DNA sequence: TGTGCCAGCAGGAGGGGGGGAGGGCCGAGTGAGCAGTTCTTC. Amino acid sequence: CASRRGGGPSEQFF.

In this sample, this clone turned up a few times. Compared with germline, one end of the junction differs, possibly owing to a read error. J is TRBJ2-2 and V is TRBV7-7, with 7 nucleotides matching TRBD1. CDR1 and CDR2 (germline): SSHAT, FNYEAQ (reference sequence). This CDR3 region has 14 residues. The CDR3 protein is CASSHRGTTGELFF. The CDR3 nucleotides read TGTGCTAGCAGCCACAGGGGCACCACCGGGGAGCTGTTTTTT. The full variable domain, in which reference TRBV7-7 and TRBJ2-2 provide the parts outside the CDR3, is GAGVSQSPRYKVTKRGQDVTLRCDPISSHATLYWYQQALGQGPEFLTYFNYEAQPDKSGLPSDRFSAERPEGSISTLTIQRTEQRDSAMYRCASSHRGTTGELFFGEGSRLTVL.

This sequence joins TRBV6-5 and TRBJ2-5; a weak D match, TRBD1 (6 bases). Trimming pared 6 bases from V and 4 bases from J, leaving 9 bases between. The germline gives CDR1 MNHEY, CDR2 SVGAGI. The CDR3 sequence is 12 residues long. The chain's CDR3 is CASRTRGETQYF. CDR3 DNA: TGTGCCAGCAGGACCAGGGGAGAGACCCAGTACTTC.

This clone was seen only a few times. The V gene is TRBV7-2, the J gene TRBJ1-2; D not resolved. CDR3 size: 13 residues. Trimming pared 1 base from V and 8 bases from J, leaving 11 bases between. Germline CDR1 SGHTA, CDR2 FQGNSA. In DNA, the CDR3 is TGTGCCAGCAGCTTAGGAGGTCCGCCCGGCTACACCTTC. This codes for CASSLGGPPGYTF.

The rearrangement joins TRBV10-2 to TRBJ2-1; 11 bases match TRBD1. The CDR3 is 15 residues long. In germline, CDR1 is WSHSY, CDR2 SAAADI. The V segment lost 7 bases and the J segment 8 bases; nucleotides outside the gene matches: 10. The CDR3 loop reads CASTPSGDRGDEQFF. The CDR3 coding sequence is TGCGCCAGCACCCCTTCGGGGGACAGGGGGGATGAGCAGTTCTTC.

This sequence joins TRBV2 and TRBJ2-5, with D maybe TRBD1 (6 bases). There are 13 residues in the CDR3. V was cut by 6 bases and J by 2 bases, with 10 bases left in between. Germline V gene sequence: CDR1 SNHLY, CDR2 FYNNEI. In DNA, the CDR3 is TGTGCCAGCAGCGGGACACGACAAGAGACCCAGTACTTC. It is translated as CASSGTRQETQYF.

Written as DNA, the CDR3 is TGTGCCAGCAGTTATGTGGGGGGTTACAATCAGCCCCAGCATTTT. Protein: CASSYVGGYNQPQHF. The genes are TRBV6-2 or TRBV6-3 and TRBJ1-5; D possibly corresponds to TRBD1 (5 bases). The V gene's germline CDR1 is MNHEY and CDR2 SVGEGT. V was shortened by 3 bases and J by 3 bases, with 12 bases between the two germline ends. This CDR3 is built from 15 residues.

The chain uses TRBV9 and TRBJ2-2; 13 nucleotides align to TRBD2. Germline V gene data show CDR1 as SGDLS and CDR2 as YYNGEE. The V and J ends lost 3 bases and 7 bases, in that order; junction bases with no gene match: 12. The CDR3 extends over 18 amino acids. Written as DNA, the CDR3 is TGTGCCAGCAGCGCCACCACTAGCGGGAGGGCCGGTGGCGGGGAGCTGTTTTTT. It yields the protein CASSATTSGRAGGGELFF. Full variable domain (remainder filled in from reference TRBV9 and TRBJ2-2): DSGVTQTPKHLITATGQRVTLRCSPRSGDLSVYWYQQSLDQGLQFLIQYYNGEERAKGNILERFSAQQFPDLHSELNLSSLELGDSALYFCASSATTSGRAGGGELFFGEGSRLTVL.

This clone showed up just once. The chain joins TRBV4-3 to TRBJ1-6; D is possibly TRBD1 (5 bases). V lost 3 bases, J lost 9 bases, and 15 bases lay in between. Germline CDR1 and CDR2: LGHNA and YSLEER. The CDR3 spans 15 residues. Here the CDR3 DNA reads TGCGCCAGCAGCCAGGGACTTAAGATAGGTTCACCCCTCCACTTT. Protein product: CASSQGLKIGSPLHF.

V is TRBV6-2 or TRBV6-3 and J is TRBJ1-2, with D possibly matching TRBD1 (5 bases). CDR3 length: 15 amino acids. Germline V gene sequence: CDR1 MNHEY, CDR2 SVGEGT. Trimming removed 7 bases from V and 4 bases from J, with 19 bases in between. The CDR3: CASTPGPQEAYGYTF. The CDR3 coding sequence is TGTGCCAGCACCCCAGGGCCTCAGGAGGCCTATGGCTACACCTTC.

This chain links TRBV19 with TRBJ2-7, with D possibly matching TRBD1 (6 bases). Germline loops: CDR1 LNHDA, CDR2 SQIVND (reference sequence). V was pared by 6 bases and J by 1 base, with 10 bases between. This CDR3 is 13 amino acids long. The CDR3 spells CASSLQGSYEQYF. CDR3 sequence (DNA): TGTGCCAGTAGCCTCCAGGGGTCCTACGAGCAGTACTTC.

This clone came up a few times. The chain couples TRBV7-2 to TRBJ2-2, with a weak D call TRBD1 (6 bases). V lost 1 base, J lost 6 bases, and 9 bases lay in between. The CDR3 loop spans 14 amino acids. Germline V CDR1 and CDR2: SGHTA, FQGNSA. DNA for the CDR3: TGTGCCAGCAGCTTAGGGGGGCTGTCCGGGGAGCTGTTTTTT. It yields the protein CASSLGGLSGELFF.

The rearrangement joins TRBV2 to TRBJ2-3; 7 bases line up with TRBD1. Looked up from germline, CDR1 is SNHLY and CDR2 is FYNNEI. V lost 7 bases, J lost 0 bases, and 7 bases stayed unmatched. CDR3 length: 15 residues. CDR3 sequence reads: CASTRDRSSTDTQYF. Written as DNA, the CDR3 is TGTGCCAGCACCCGGGACAGATCTAGCACAGATACGCAGTATTTT.

Only a few counts were recorded for this clone. The chain has TRBV6-5 and TRBJ1-6, with D possibly matching TRBD1 (5 bases). The V gene's germline CDR1 is MNHEY and CDR2 SVGAGI. The CDR3 length is 10 residues. V lost 8 bases and J 14 bases, leaving 10 bases between the germline ends. The CDR3 reads CASAGLTLHF. The CDR3, as DNA: TGTGCCAGCGCGGGACTGACCCTCCACTTT.